This T cell receptor (beta chain) was retrieved from a study of cytomegalovirus exposure and HLA in healthy donors. Study observations and caveats: Earlier analysis found most TCR beta V segments productive about 90% or about 30% of the time.

60 Vbeta and 13 Jbeta primers were used in PCR. Produced via immunoSEQ multiplex PCR; TCRdb's table is partial and in-frame only. Seen here are approximately 270,000 clones, about four fifths observed once, and the top ten hold roughly 0.3%. This clone was picked up a small number of times. Its antigen remains unknown. Donors showed nominal health when sampled, although they likely had unrecorded immune exposures. Per the germline V gene, CDR1 is SGHTA and CDR2 is FQGNSA. The ends were cut back, 8 bases at V and 1 base at J, with 7 bases in the middle. This CDR3 has 12 residues. Sequenced input: PBMCs. The clonotype was recovered from a girl between 2 and 10 years old in good health and CMV-seronegative. The genes are TRBV7-2 and TRBJ2-3, with D possibly TRBD2 on 5 matching bases. In DNA, the CDR3 is TGTGCCAGCCGGCGGGGCACAGATACGCAGTATTTT. Its protein is CASRRGTDTQYF. Together with reference TRBV7-2 and TRBJ2-3, the CDR3 gives the full variable domain: GAGVSQSPSNKVTEKGKDVELRCDPISGHTALYWYRQSLGQGLEFLIYFQGNSAPDKSGLPSDRFSAERTGGSVSTLTIQRTQQEDSAVYLCASRRGTDTQYFGPGTRLTVL.